Included here is one TCR beta chain sequence, with context. Its antigen remains unknown. The germline CDR1 and CDR2 sequences are LNHDA and SQIVND (reference sequence). The CDR3 sequence is 18 residues long. V lost 5 bases, J lost 0 bases, and 21 bases lay in between. These data originate in a study of T cell repertoires in cytomegalovirus infection. General study results and limits: Predominance within the ex vivo response was attributable to HLA-C-restricted CMV-specific TCR beta clonotypes. The cumulative frequency of public TCR beta families distinguished individuals who carried CMV together with the relevant HLA.

TCRdb redid the calling of the reads with MiXCR, one entry per CDR3 protein. The sample includes approximately 180,000 distinct CDR3 sequences, roughly 17% of them seen just once. The chain couples TRBV19 to TRBJ2-3, with D tentatively TRBD2 (5 bases). This TCR was recovered from a human donor in good health (CMV status not recorded). Some clones in this sample may be carry-over from other donors' samples. The sequencing input was CD8+ T cells from PBMCs. In DNA, the CDR3 is TGTGCCAGTAGTCTGGATCCCCGTAGCGCCTCTAGCACAGATACGCAGTATTTT. The encoded protein is CASSLDPRSASSTDTQYF.